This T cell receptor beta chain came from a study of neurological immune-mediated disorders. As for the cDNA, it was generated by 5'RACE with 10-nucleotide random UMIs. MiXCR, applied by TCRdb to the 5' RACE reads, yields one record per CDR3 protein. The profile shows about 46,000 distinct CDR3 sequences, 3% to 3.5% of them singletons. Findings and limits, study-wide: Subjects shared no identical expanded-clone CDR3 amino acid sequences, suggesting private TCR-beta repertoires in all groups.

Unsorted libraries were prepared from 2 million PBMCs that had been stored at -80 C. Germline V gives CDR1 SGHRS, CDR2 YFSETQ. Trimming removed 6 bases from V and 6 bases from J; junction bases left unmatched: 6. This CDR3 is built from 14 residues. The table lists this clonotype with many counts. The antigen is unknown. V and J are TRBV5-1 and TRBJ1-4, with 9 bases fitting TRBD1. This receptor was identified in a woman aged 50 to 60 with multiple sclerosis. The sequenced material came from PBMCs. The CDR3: CASTPGQGDEKLFF. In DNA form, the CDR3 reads TGCGCCAGCACCCCGGGACAGGGCGATGAAAAACTGTTTTTT. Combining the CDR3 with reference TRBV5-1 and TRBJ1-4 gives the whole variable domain KAGVTQTPRYLIKTRGQQVTLSCSPISGHRSVSWYQQTPGQGLQFLFEYFSETQRNKGNFPGRFSGRQFSNSRSEMNVSTLELGDSALYLCASTPGQGDEKLFFGSGTQLSVL.